This entry features one T cell receptor (beta chain) sequence. CDR3 size: 16 residues. CDR1 is SGHAT, CDR2 FQNNGV, per germline. Trimming took 5 bases from V and 0 from J, leaving 11 bases between them. This entry comes from a study of radiotherapy plus CTLA-4 blockade in lung cancer. Study-wide background: Disease control was present in roughly 29% of patients, and objective responses in about 19%.

The data were produced by immunoSEQ multiplex PCR, yet TCRdb's version contains in-frame clones alone and is incomplete. The sample carries approximately 50,000 clones, 55% to 80% recorded once. The source was peripheral blood, collected from a patient treated with radiotherapy plus ipilimumab. This rearrangement joins TRBV11-2 to TRBJ1-6; D gene unclear. The clonotype comes from a human donor with non-small cell lung cancer who had a complete response to radiotherapy plus ipilimumab. CDR3: CASSRRDNSYNSPLHF. The CDR3 region has the DNA TGTGCCAGCAGCCGCCGCGACAACTCCTATAATTCACCCCTCCACTTT.